These 13 T cell receptor beta chains share one sample of origin, sequenced in a study of OX40 agonist ivuxolimab in advanced cancers. Assay: immunoSEQ multiplex PCR; the TCRdb copy retains only in-frame clones and omits some. The sample records some 15,000 clones, approximately 75% being singletons. The sample was CD4+ or CD8+ T cells sorted from blood, taken in a trial of the OX40 agonist ivuxolimab. Source of these receptors: an adult with an advanced solid tumor such as melanoma, head and neck, liver or kidney cancer.

This clone was seen only a few times. The genes are TRBV28 and TRBJ2-7; 7 nucleotides match TRBD1. Per germline, CDR1 MDHEN and CDR2 SYDVKM. V lost 2 bases to trimming and J lost 2 bases; unmatched junction nucleotides: 6. The CDR3 extends over 15 amino acids. The CDR3 DNA sequence: TGTGCCAGCAGTTTACCCCGGACAGGCCCCTACGAGCAGTACTTC. The encoded protein is CASSLPRTGPYEQYF.

J is TRBJ1-1 and V is TRBV29-1; 11 positions match TRBD1. Germline values: CDR1 SQVTM, CDR2 ANQGSEA. The V segment lost 6 bases and the J segment 6 bases; nucleotides outside the gene matches: 6. CDR3 size: 13 residues. CDR3 protein: CSVGRDRGAEAFF. CDR3 DNA: TGCAGCGTGGGTCGGGACAGGGGGGCTGAAGCTTTCTTT.

This chain joins TRBV27 and TRBJ2-1, with D possibly TRBD1 on 7 matching bases. This CDR3 is built from 14 residues. The V gene lost 4 bases and the J gene lost 4 bases, with 11 bases spanning the gap. Germline V gene data show CDR1 as MNHEY and CDR2 as SMNVEV (reference sequence). DNA for the CDR3: TGTGCCAGCAGTTGGGGGGACAGTTACAATGAGCAGTTCTTC. As protein: CASSWGDSYNEQFF.

The V call is TRBV6-6, the J call TRBJ1-1, with 7 bases lining up with TRBD1. Germline CDR1 is MNHNY and CDR2 is SVGAGI (reference sequence). The J segment lost 4 bases and the V segment lost 0 bases, leaving 2 bases of the junction unmatched. The CDR3 contains 14 residues. This CDR3 is CASSYSQGGTEAFF. The DNA of the CDR3 is TGTGCCAGCAGTTACTCCCAGGGGGGCACTGAAGCTTTCTTT.

The rearrangement uses TRBV6-1 and TRBJ2-7; maybe TRBD2 (5 bases). The length of the CDR3 is 13 residues. V lost 6 bases and J 5 bases, leaving 14 bases between the germline ends. Germline V gene lookup returns CDR1 MNHNS and CDR2 SASEGT. The CDR3 nucleotides are TGTGCCAGCAGGGTTTGGGGAGACAACGAGCAGTACTTC. This encodes CASRVWGDNEQYF.

The chain has TRBV4-1 and TRBJ1-5; the match to TRBD1 covers 8 bases. The CDR3 sequence is 18 residues long. Per the germline V gene, CDR1 is MGHRA and CDR2 is YSYEKL. V trimming: 3 bases; J trimming: 1 base; junction bases outside the gene matches: 11. The CDR3: CASSQNDRGYGSNQPQHF. In nucleotides, the CDR3 is TGCGCCAGCAGCCAGAACGACAGGGGCTATGGGAGCAATCAGCCCCAGCATTTT.

This sequence joins TRBV6-4 and TRBJ2-3; D gene uncertain. Germline V gene lookup returns CDR1 MRHNA and CDR2 SNTAGT. CDR3 length: 14 amino acids. Trimming removed 3 bases from V and 3 bases from J, with 10 bases in between. CDR3 in amino acids: CASSDKPTTDTQYF. The CDR3 DNA is TGTGCCAGCAGTGATAAACCCACAACAGATACGCAGTATTTT.

The J gene is TRBJ2-7, the V gene TRBV10-3, with TRBD2 matching 16 bases. The CDR3 totals 16 residues. The J segment lost 3 bases and the V segment lost 2 bases, leaving 1 base of the junction unmatched. The germline V gene encodes CDR1 ENHRY and CDR2 SYGVKD. The CDR3, as DNA: TGTGCCATCAGTGAGGGGACTAGCGGGAGGGTCTACGAGCAGTACTTC. It specifies CAISEGTSGRVYEQYF.

The V and J genes are TRBV6-5 and TRBJ1-4; no clear D gene. Between the trimmed V and J ends, which lost 8 bases and 0 bases, there was a span of 10 bases. The CDR3 sequence is 14 residues long. Germline V gives CDR1 MNHEY, CDR2 SVGAGI. The CDR3 protein is CASSSTATNEKLFF. The CDR3 coding sequence is TGTGCCAGCTCTTCGACGGCAACTAATGAAAAACTGTTTTTT.

A single count supports this clone. The gene calls are TRBV6-1 and TRBJ2-1, with 10 positions matching TRBD2. The V segment lost 0 bases and the J segment 8 bases; nucleotides outside the gene matches: 10. This CDR3 spans 17 amino acids. Per the germline V gene, CDR1 is MNHNS and CDR2 is SASEGT. Here the CDR3 reads CASSEARLAGDRDEQFF. The CDR3 nucleotides are TGTGCCAGCAGTGAAGCGCGGCTAGCGGGAGATCGGGATGAGCAGTTCTTC.

This clone was counted between two and nine times. This chain joins TRBV9 and TRBJ2-7; 11 bases match TRBD2. Trimming removed 4 bases from V and 0 bases from J; junction bases left unmatched: 6. From germline, CDR1 is SGDLS and CDR2 YYNGEE. The CDR3 has 16 residues. CDR3 protein: CASSPRTSGFSYEQYF. CDR3 DNA sequence: TGTGCCAGCAGCCCCCGGACTAGCGGGTTCTCCTACGAGCAGTACTTC.

The rearrangement uses TRBV6-4 and TRBJ2-5; TRBD2 is a possible D gene (5 bases). Trimming cost V 5 bases and J 5 bases, with 12 bases left between them. The CDR3 is 13 residues long. In germline, CDR1 is MRHNA, CDR2 SNTAGT. The CDR3 DNA follows: TGTGCCAGCAGTTATCTTGGGGAGGAGACCCAGTACTTC. Translated: CASSYLGEETQYF.

The sample holds one count of this clone. CDR3 in amino acids: CAWSVDIAGELFF. CDR3 in DNA: TGTGCCTGGAGTGTAGACATCGCCGGGGAGCTGTTTTTT. The chain employs TRBV30 and TRBJ2-2, with D hard to call. Germline V gene lookup returns CDR1 GTSNPN and CDR2 SVGIG (reference sequence). This CDR3 has 13 amino acids. Trimming removed 0 bases at V and 6 bases at J, with 8 bases between.